This T cell receptor beta chain was documented in a study of blood T cell repertoires in COVID-19. The CDR3 loop spans 15 amino acids. The germline CDR1 and CDR2 sequences are SGDLS and YYNGEE. Losses at the gene ends were 3 bases for V and 0 bases for J; bases not matched to a gene: 4. All enrollees were roughly 18 to 100 years old and from fewer than 30 US areas. Allocation to cohorts depended on clinical history reported by the participants. Recovery meant two consecutive negative NP/OP PCR tests, professional clearance, or resolved symptoms. In the study's own analysis: Reference gene primer amplification gave nucleated cell count estimates. Profiled with immunoSEQ multiplex PCR; TCRdb holds only in-frame clones, not every one. V and J calls and clone size are given by that table; D and trimming were obtained from the DNA. This table has about 270,000 clones, just under 90% appearing once.

The chain employs TRBV9 and TRBJ2-3; 7 nucleotides agree with TRBD2. What was sequenced was PBMCs or T cells enriched from blood (not recorded which). The receptor's source is a woman aged 55 to 70 who had recovered from COVID-19. The CDR3 region is CASSEAGESTDTQYF. The CDR3 bases are TGTGCCAGCAGCGAGGCGGGGGAAAGCACAGATACGCAGTATTTT.